One and the same sample provided the 16 T cell receptor beta chains below, sequenced in a study of shared clonotypes between healthy human individuals. The assay was immunoSEQ multiplex PCR, and TCRdb's table has in-frame clones only and misses some. The table lists some 2,500,000 clones, 80% to 95% of them singletons. The specimen sequenced was naive CD4+ T cells from PBMCs. The subset is: CD45RA+ positively selected. Receptors were obtained from a man younger than 30 in good health. Some clones in this sample may be carry-over from other donors' samples.

The chain combines TRBV29-1 with TRBJ2-1; a weak D match, TRBD2 (7 bases). Trimming took off 7 bases at V and 8 bases at J, with 18 bases between the two ends. Per germline, CDR1 SQVTM and CDR2 ANQGSEA. CDR3 length: 13 residues. In nucleotides, the CDR3 is TGCAGCGCCTTAGGGGGGGGAAGACATGAGCAGTTCTTC. It encodes CSALGGGRHEQFF.

The chain couples TRBV6-5 to TRBJ2-7, with 10 nucleotides matching TRBD1. The CDR3 is made up of 15 amino acids. Germline assignment: CDR1 MNHEY and CDR2 SVGAGI. Trimming took 2 bases from V and 0 from J; bases not matched to a gene: 1. This CDR3 reads CASSYRTGGSYEQYF. For the CDR3, the DNA is TGTGCCAGCAGTTACAGGACAGGGGGCTCCTACGAGCAGTACTTC.

The chain employs TRBV18 and TRBJ1-4; unclear D gene. Germline V gene lookup returns CDR1 KGHSH and CDR2 LQKENI. This CDR3 is built from 14 residues. Trimming left V 6 bases short and J 7 bases short, with 15 bases between. The CDR3 spells CASSPMASPEKLFF. The CDR3 DNA sequence: TGTGCCAGCTCTCCCATGGCCAGCCCTGAAAAACTGTTTTTT.

The chain combines TRBV23-1 with TRBJ2-7, with 9 bases aligning to TRBD1. TRBV23-1 is labeled an ORF, and its function is uncertain. V lost 0 bases, J lost 6 bases, and 3 bases stayed unmatched. The CDR3 length is 14 residues. Here the CDR3 reads CASSQSGTGTEQYF. The CDR3 DNA sequence: TGCGCCAGCAGTCAATCGGGGACAGGGACCGAGCAGTACTTC.

As regards this clone: The same CDR3 is also encoded by other DNA sequences in this sample. The V gene is TRBV7-2, the J gene TRBJ2-5; 8 bases are a match to TRBD1. V lost 0 bases to trimming and J lost 5 bases; unmatched junction nucleotides: 5. CDR1 and CDR2 from the germline V gene are SGHTA and FQGNSA. The CDR3 runs 15 residues. CDR3 nucleotides: TGTGCCAGCAGCTTAGCGGGGACAGGCCAGGAGACCCAGTACTTC. Protein: CASSLAGTGQETQYF.

This clone was picked up a small number of times. The sample carries other DNA sequences with the same CDR3. V is TRBV7-9 and J is TRBJ1-1; TRBD1 matches 8 bases. This CDR3 comprises 14 residues. Germline V lookup: CDR1 SEHNR, CDR2 FQNEAQ (reference sequence). The ends lost 4 bases at V and 1 base at J; junction bases unmatched: 2. In DNA, the CDR3 is TGTGCCAGCAGCTCAGGACAGGGGAACACTGAAGCTTTCTTT. As protein: CASSSGQGNTEAFF.

The V gene is TRBV7-6, the J gene TRBJ2-2; 8 bases are shared with TRBD1. The CDR3 consists of 15 residues. V lost 5 bases to trimming and J lost 3 bases; unmatched junction nucleotides: 5. The germline gives CDR1 SGHVS, CDR2 FNYEAQ. CDR3 protein: CASSARTGYTGELFF. DNA of the CDR3: TGTGCCAGCAGCGCGCGGACAGGGTACACCGGGGAGCTGTTTTTT. Filled out from reference TRBV7-6 and TRBJ2-2, the complete variable domain reads GAGVSQSPRYKVTKRGQDVALRCDPISGHVSLYWYRQALGQGPEFLTYFNYEAQQDKSGLPNDRFSAERPEGSISTLTIQRTEQRDSAMYRCASSARTGYTGELFFGEGSRLTVL.

The rearrangement links TRBV6-6 to TRBJ2-7; no clear D gene. Germline V gene data show CDR1 as MNHNY and CDR2 as SVGAGI (reference sequence). The germline V and J ends were trimmed by 6 bases and 7 bases, with 10 bases remaining between them. The CDR3 is 11 amino acids. CDR3 protein: CASSHSGEQYF. CDR3 coding DNA: TGTGCCAGCAGCCACTCTGGAGAGCAGTACTTC.

The V and J genes are TRBV7-9 and TRBJ2-2; D not certain. The CDR3 has 17 amino acids. V gave up 4 bases and J gave up 1 base, with 16 bases separating them. The V gene's germline CDR1 is SEHNR and CDR2 FQNEAQ (reference sequence). The CDR3 here is CASSSRPLLQNTGELFF. In DNA, the CDR3 is TGTGCCAGCAGCTCCCGTCCACTGCTACAGAACACCGGGGAGCTGTTTTTT.

The genes are TRBV28 and TRBJ2-7; D might be TRBD1 (5 bases). V dropped 5 bases and J dropped 4 bases, with 12 bases sitting between them. CDR1 is MDHEN and CDR2 is SYDVKM in the germline V gene. This CDR3 spans 13 amino acids. This CDR3 is CASSASRAYEQYF. The DNA for the CDR3 is TGTGCCAGCAGTGCAAGCAGGGCTTACGAGCAGTACTTC.

The chain is built from TRBV7-9 and TRBJ1-1, with a possible D match to TRBD1 (6 bases). Germline CDR1 is SEHNR and CDR2 is FQNEAQ (reference sequence). CDR3 size: 15 residues. V lost 3 bases and J 3 bases, leaving 14 bases between the germline ends. The CDR3 DNA sequence: TGTGCCAGCAGCTTGGTGACAGGAGGATACACTGAAGCTTTCTTT. It translates to CASSLVTGGYTEAFF.

J is TRBJ2-3 and V is TRBV4-2, with no clear D. Germline values: CDR1 LGHNA, CDR2 YNFKEQ. This CDR3 region has 17 residues. V was shortened by 1 base and J by 2 bases, with 16 bases between the two germline ends. In DNA form, the CDR3 reads TGTGCCAGCAGCCAAGCCCCTCGAGCACAATCCACAGATACGCAGTATTTT. Its protein is CASSQAPRAQSTDTQYF.

Points on this clone: Mismatch with germline at one junction end may stem from a read error. The J gene is TRBJ1-1, the V gene TRBV19; D is ambiguous. The CDR3 has 15 residues. Germline V gives CDR1 LNHDA, CDR2 SQIVND (reference sequence). The DNA for the CDR3 is TGTGCCAGCAGTATGGAGCGGATAGGACACACTGAAGCTTTCTTT. Translation: CASSMERIGHTEAFF.

The chain recombines TRBV18 with TRBJ1-4; D might be TRBD1 (6 bases). V was pared by 0 bases and J by 8 bases, with 13 bases between. CDR1 is KGHSH and CDR2 is LQKENI in the germline V gene. This CDR3 spans 15 amino acids. CDR3 nucleotides: TGTGCCAGCTCACCACCGACCAGGGGAGGAGAAAAACTGTTTTTT. It codes for CASSPPTRGGEKLFF.

J is TRBJ1-1 and V is TRBV28, with TRBD1 matching over 7 bases. Trimming removed 1 base from V and 7 bases from J; junction bases left unmatched: 6. The CDR3 is 14 amino acids. Looked up from germline, CDR1 is MDHEN and CDR2 is SYDVKM. CDR3 sequence (DNA): TGTGCCAGCAGTTTATTAGGGGGCCGCCGTGAAGCTTTCTTT. Protein product: CASSLLGGRREAFF. Variable domain in full (rest from reference TRBV28 and TRBJ1-1): DVKVTQSSRYLVKRTGEKVFLECVQDMDHENMFWYRQDPGLGLRLIYFSYDVKMKEKGDIPEGYSVSREKKERFSLILESASTNQTSMYLCASSLLGGRREAFFGQGTRLTVV.

The rearrangement joins TRBV15 to TRBJ1-5, with D maybe TRBD1 (6 bases). CDR1 LNHNV and CDR2 YYDKDF come from the germline V gene (reference sequence). This CDR3 has 14 residues. Trimming pared 3 bases from V and 7 bases from J, leaving 13 bases between. CDR3: CATSSAGGEQPQHF. The CDR3, as DNA: TGTGCCACCAGCAGTGCGGGGGGCGAACAGCCCCAGCATTTT. The entire variable domain, with the rest obtained from reference TRBV15 and TRBJ1-5, is as follows: DAMVIQNPRYQVTQFGKPVTLSCSQTLNHNVMYWYQQKSSQAPKLLFHYYDKDFNNEADTPDNFQSRRPNTSFCFLDIRSPGLGDTAMYLCATSSAGGEQPQHFGDGTRLSIL.